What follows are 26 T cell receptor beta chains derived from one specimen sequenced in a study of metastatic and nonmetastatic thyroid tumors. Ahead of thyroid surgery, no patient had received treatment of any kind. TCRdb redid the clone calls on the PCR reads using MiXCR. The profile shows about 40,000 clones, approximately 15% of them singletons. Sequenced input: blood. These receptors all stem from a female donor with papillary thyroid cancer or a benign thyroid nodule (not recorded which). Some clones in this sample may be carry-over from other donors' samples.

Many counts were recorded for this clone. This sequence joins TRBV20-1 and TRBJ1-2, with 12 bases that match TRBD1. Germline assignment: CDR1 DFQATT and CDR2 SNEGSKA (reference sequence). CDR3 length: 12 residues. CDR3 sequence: CNPGQGAAGYTF. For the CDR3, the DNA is TGCAACCCGGGACAGGGGGCGGCTGGCTACACCTTC.

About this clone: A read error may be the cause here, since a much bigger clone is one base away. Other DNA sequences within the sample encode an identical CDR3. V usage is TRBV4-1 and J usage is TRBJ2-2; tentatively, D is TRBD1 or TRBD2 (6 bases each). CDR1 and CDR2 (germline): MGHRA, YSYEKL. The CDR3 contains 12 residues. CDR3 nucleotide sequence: TGCGCCAGCAGCCAAGAAAGGGGGGAGCTGTTTTTC. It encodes CASSQERGELFF.

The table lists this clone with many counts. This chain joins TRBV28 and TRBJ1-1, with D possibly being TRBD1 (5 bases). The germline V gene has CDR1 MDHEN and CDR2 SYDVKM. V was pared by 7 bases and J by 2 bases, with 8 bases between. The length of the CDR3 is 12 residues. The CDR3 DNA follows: TGTGCCAGCAATGACAGAAACACTGAAGCTTTCTTT. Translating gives CASNDRNTEAFF.

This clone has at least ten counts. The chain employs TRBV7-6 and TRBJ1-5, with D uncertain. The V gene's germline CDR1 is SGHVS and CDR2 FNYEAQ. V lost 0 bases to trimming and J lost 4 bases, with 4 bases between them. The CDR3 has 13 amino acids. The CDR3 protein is CASSLALNQPQHF. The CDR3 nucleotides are TGTGCCAGCAGCTTAGCGTTGAATCAGCCCCAGCATTTT. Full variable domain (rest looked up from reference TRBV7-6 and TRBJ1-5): GAGVSQSPRYKVTKRGQDVALRCDPISGHVSLYWYRQALGQGPEFLTYFNYEAQQDKSGLPNDRFSAERPEGSISTLTIQRTEQRDSAMYRCASSLALNQPQHFGDGTRLSIL.

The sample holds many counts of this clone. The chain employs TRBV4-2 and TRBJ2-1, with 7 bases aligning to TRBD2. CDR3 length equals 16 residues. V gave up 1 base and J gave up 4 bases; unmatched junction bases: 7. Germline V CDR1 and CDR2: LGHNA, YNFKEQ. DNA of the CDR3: TGTGCCAGCAGCCAAGCGGAAGACGGGGGGTACAATGAGCAGTTCTTC. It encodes CASSQAEDGGYNEQFF.

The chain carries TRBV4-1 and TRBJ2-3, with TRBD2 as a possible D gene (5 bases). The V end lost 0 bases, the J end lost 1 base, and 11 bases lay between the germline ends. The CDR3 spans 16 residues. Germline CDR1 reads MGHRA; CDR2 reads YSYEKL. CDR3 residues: CASSQEAAGRTDTQYF. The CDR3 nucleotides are TGCGCCAGCAGCCAAGAGGCTGCGGGCCGCACAGATACGCAGTATTTT.

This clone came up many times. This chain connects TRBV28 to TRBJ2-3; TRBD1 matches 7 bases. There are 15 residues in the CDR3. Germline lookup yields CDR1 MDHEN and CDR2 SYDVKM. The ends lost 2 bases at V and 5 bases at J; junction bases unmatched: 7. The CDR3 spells CASSLLDRVEDTQYF. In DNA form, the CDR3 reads TGTGCCAGCAGTTTACTTGACAGGGTGGAAGATACGCAGTATTTT.

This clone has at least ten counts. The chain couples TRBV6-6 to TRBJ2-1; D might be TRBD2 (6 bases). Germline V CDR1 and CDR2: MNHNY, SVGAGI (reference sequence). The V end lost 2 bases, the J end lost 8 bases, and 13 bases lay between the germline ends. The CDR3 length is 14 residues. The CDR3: CASSYNGREDEQFF. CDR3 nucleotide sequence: TGTGCCAGCAGTTACAACGGGAGAGAGGATGAGCAGTTCTTC.

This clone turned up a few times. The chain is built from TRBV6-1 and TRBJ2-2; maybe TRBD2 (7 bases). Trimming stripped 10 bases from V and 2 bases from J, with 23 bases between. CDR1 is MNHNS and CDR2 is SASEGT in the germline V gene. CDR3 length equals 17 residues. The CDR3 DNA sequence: TGTGCCATACGGGATAAGTGGGGGGGCGGCAACACCGGGGAGCTGTTTTTT. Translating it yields CAIRDKWGGGNTGELFF.

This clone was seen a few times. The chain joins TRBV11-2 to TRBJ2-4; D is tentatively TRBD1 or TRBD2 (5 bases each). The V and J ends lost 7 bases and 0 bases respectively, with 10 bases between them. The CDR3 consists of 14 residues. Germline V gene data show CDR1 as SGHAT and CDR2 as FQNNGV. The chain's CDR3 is CASTGTLAKNIQYF. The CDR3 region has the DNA TGTGCCAGCACCGGGACCTTAGCCAAAAACATTCAGTACTTC.

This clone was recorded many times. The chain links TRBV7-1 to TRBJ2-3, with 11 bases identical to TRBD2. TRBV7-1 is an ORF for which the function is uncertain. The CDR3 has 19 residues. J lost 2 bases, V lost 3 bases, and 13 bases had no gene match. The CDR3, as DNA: TGTGCCAGCAGCTCCCTACAATTAGCGGGAGGGGGCTACACAGATACGCAGTATTTT. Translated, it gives CASSSLQLAGGGYTDTQYF.

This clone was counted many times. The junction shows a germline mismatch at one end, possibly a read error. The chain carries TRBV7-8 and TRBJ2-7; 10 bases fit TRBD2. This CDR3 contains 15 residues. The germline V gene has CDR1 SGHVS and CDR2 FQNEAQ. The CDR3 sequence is CVSSLAGGNSYEQYF. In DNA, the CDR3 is TGTGTCAGCAGCTTAGCGGGGGGCAACTCCTACGAGCAGTACTTC.

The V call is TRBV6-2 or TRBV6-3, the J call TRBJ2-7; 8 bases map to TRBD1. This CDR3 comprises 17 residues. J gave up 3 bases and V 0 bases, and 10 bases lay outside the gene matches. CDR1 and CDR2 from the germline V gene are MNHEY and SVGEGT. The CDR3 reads CASSYSKASQGGYEQYF. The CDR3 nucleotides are TGTGCCAGCAGTTACTCGAAAGCTTCACAGGGGGGCTACGAGCAGTACTTC.

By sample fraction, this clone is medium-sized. Written as DNA, the CDR3 is TGTGCCAGCAGCCTAGGGAGCAGTACACCCCTCCACTTT. As protein: CASSLGSSTPLHF. The gene calls are TRBV7-3 and TRBJ1-6; D not resolved. V lost 5 bases to trimming and J lost 11 bases, with 13 bases between them. From germline, CDR1 is SGHTA and CDR2 FQGTGA. The CDR3 extends over 13 amino acids.

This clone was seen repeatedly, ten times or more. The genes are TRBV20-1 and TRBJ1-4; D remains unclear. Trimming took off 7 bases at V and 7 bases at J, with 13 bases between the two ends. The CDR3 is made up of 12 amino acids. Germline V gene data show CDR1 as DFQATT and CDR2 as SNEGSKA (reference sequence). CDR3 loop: CSGQPGGEKLFF. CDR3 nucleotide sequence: TGCAGTGGTCAACCCGGAGGTGAAAAACTGTTTTTT.

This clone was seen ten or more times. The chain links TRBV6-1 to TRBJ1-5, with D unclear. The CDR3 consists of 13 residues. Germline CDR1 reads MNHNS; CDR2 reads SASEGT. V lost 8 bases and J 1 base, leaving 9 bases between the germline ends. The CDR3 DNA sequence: TGTGCCAGCTGGGGTGGAAGCAATCAGCCCCAGCATTTT. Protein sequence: CASWGGSNQPQHF.

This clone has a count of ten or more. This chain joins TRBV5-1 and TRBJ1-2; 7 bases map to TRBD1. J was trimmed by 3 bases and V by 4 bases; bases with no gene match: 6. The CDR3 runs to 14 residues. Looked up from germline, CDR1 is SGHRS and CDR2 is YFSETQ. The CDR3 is CASSPGGGDYGYTF. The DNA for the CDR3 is TGCGCCAGCAGCCCCGGAGGGGGCGACTATGGCTACACCTTC.

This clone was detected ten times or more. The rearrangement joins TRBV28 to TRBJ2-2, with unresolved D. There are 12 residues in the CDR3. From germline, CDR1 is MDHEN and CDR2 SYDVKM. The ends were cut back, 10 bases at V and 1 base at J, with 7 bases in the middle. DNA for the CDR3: TGTGCCACGAACAGGAACACCGGGGAGCTGTTTTTT. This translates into CATNRNTGELFF.

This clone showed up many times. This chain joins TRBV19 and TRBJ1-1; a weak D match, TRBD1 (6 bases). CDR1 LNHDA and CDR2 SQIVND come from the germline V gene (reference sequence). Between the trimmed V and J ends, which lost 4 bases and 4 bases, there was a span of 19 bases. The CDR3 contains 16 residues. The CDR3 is CASSKGTPSGSTEAFF. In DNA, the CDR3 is TGTGCCAGTAGTAAAGGGACACCGAGTGGTAGCACTGAAGCTTTCTTT.

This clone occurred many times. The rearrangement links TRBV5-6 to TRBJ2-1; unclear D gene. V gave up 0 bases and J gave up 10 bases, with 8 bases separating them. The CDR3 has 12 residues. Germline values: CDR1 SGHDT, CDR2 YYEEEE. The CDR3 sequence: CASSLESLEQFF. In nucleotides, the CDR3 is TGTGCCAGCAGCTTGGAAAGTCTGGAGCAGTTCTTC. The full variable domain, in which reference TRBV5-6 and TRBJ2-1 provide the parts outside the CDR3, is DAGVTQSPTHLIKTRGQQVTLRCSPKSGHDTVSWYQQALGQGPQFIFQYYEEEERQRGNFPDRFSGHQFPNYSSELNVNALLLGDSALYLCASSLESLEQFFGPGTRLTVL.

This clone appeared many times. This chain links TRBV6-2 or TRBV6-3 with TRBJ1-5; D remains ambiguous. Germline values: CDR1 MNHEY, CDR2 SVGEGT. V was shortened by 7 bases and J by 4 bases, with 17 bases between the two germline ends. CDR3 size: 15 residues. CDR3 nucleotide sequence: TGTGCCAGCACCCACCCGGCAGCTGGGAATCAGCCCCAGCATTTT. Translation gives CASTHPAAGNQPQHF.

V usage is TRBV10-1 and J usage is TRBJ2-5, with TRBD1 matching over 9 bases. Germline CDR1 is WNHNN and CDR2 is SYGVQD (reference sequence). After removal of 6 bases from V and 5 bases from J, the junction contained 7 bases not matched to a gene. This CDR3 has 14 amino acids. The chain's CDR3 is CASRRDRVRETQYF. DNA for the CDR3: TGCGCCAGCAGACGGGACAGGGTCCGGGAGACCCAGTACTTC.

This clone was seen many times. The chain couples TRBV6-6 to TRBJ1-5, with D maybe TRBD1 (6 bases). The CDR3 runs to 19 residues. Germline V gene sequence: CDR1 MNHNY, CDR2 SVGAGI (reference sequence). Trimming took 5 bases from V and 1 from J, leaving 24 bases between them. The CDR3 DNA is TGTGCCAGCAGTCCATTCCCGAGGGGGAGTAATCGGAGCAATCAGCCCCAGCATTTT. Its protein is CASSPFPRGSNRSNQPQHF.

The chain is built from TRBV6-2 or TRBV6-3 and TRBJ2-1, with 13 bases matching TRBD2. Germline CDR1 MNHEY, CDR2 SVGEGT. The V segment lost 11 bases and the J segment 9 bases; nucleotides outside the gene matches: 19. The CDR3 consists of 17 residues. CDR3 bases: TGTGCCGAAGGACCTACTAGCGGGAGGGCAAAGGGCGGTGAGCAGTTCTTC. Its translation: CAEGPTSGRAKGGEQFF.

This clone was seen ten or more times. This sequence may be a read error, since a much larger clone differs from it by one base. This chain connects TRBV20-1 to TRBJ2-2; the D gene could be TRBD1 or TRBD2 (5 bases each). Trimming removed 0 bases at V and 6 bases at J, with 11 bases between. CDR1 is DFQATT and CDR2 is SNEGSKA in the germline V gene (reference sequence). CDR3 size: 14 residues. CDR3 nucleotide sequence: TGCAGTGCTAGAGATGAGGGGCCTTCCGGGGAGCTGTTTTTT. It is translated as CSARDEGPSGELFF.

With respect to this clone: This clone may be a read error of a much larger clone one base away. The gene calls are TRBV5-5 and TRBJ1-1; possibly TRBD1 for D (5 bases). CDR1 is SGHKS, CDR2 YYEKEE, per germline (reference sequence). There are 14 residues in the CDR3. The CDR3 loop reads CASSEGPANAEAFF. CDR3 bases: TGTGCCAGCAGCGAGGGACCGGCGAACGCTGAAGCTTTCTTT. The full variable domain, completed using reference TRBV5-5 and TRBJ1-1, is DAGVTQSPTHLIKTRGQQVTLRCSPISGHKSVSWYQQVLGQGPQFIFQYYEKEERGRGNFPDRFSARQFPNYSSELNVNALLLGDSALYLCASSEGPANAEAFFGQGTRLTVV.